This T cell receptor (beta chain) was identified in a study of regulatory T cells in long-lasting Graves disease. Study as a whole: Persistence in Graves' disease denoted antithyroid drug use beyond 5 years alongside positive TSH receptor antibodies.

As concerns this clonotype: Its antigen is as yet unknown.

Study results and limitations: There was favoring of TRBV28, TRBJ1-2 and TRBJ2-5 in persistent disease.

V dropped 0 bases and J dropped 0 bases, with 11 bases sitting between them. CDR1 and CDR2 from the germline V gene are MGHRA and YSYEKL. The CDR3 contains 17 residues. Library construction for TCR beta used iRepertoire HTBI primers and Arm-PCR of CDR3 regions. In the authors' workflow: The study identified 50 to 70 TRBV and more than 11 TRBJ segments across samples. TCRdb itself ran the multiplex PCR reads through MiXCR, one entry per CDR3 protein. None of the V and J calls come from the authors' own analysis; TCRdb made them. Among over 650,000 distinct CDR3 sequences listed, about 32% were seen once. Documented time point: persistent/refractory GD, antithyroid drugs over 5 years with positive TRAb. TCR sequences were obtained from RNA taken from PBMCs.

The chain employs TRBV4-1 and TRBJ1-4, with D uncertain. The source material was peripheral blood mononuclear cells (PBMCs), sampled when the disease was refractory, from a patient treated with antithyroid drugs. The clonotype comes from a female donor with Graves disease. CDR3 residues: CASSQDRRLSTNEKLFF. CDR3 bases: TGCGCCAGCAGCCAAGATCGAAGGCTTTCAACTAATGAAAAACTGTTTTTT.